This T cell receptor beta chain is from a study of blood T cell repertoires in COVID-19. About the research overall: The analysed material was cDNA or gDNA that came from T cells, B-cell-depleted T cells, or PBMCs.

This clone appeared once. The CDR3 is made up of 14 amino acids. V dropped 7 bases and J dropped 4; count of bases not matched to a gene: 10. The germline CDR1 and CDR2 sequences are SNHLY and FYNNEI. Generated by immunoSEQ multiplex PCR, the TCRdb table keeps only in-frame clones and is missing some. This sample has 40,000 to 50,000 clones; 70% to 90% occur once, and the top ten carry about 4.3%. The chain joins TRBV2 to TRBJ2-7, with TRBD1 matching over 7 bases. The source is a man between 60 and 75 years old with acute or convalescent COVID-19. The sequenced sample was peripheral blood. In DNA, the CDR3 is TGTGCCAGCATGGGGACAGTTCTCCTTTACGAGCAGTACTTC. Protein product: CASMGTVLLYEQYF.